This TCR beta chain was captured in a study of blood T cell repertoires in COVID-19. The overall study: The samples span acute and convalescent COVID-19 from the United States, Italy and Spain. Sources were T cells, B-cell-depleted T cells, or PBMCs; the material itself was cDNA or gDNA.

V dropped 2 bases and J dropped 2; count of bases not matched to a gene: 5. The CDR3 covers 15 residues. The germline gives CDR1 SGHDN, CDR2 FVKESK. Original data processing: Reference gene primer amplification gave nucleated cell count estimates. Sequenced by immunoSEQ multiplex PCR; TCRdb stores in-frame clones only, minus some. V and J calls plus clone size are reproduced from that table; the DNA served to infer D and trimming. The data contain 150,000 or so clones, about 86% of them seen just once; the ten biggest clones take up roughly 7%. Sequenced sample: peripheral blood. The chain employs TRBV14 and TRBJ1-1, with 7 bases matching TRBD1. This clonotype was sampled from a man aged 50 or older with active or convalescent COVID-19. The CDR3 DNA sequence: TGTGCCAGCAGCCAACCCGGGACAGCCAACACTGAAGCTTTCTTT. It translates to CASSQPGTANTEAFF.